The 14 T cell receptor beta chains presented below share a single source sample, sequenced in a study of identical twins. TCRdb re-called the 5' RACE reads through MiXCR, storing one row per CDR3 protein. The repertoire has hundreds of thousands of distinct CDR3 sequences, roughly 7% of them found once; the top ten carry roughly 3.9%. These same records also appear under a second study, on yellow fever vaccine responses in identical twins.

The sequenced sample consisted of memory (CD45RO+) T cells sorted from blood. The receptors were gathered from a young woman in good health.

This clonotype was detected many times. The V gene is TRBV7-6, the J gene TRBJ1-5; possibly TRBD1 for D (6 bases). The V end was cut by 8 bases, the J end by 5 bases, with 13 bases between. Germline values: CDR1 SGHVS, CDR2 FNYEAQ. This CDR3 contains 13 residues. The CDR3 DNA sequence: TGTGCCAGCTCCCGGACAGCTGATCAGCCCCAGCATTTT. The encoded protein is CASSRTADQPQHF.

This clonotype has ten or more counts. This rearrangement joins TRBV12-3 or TRBV12-4 to TRBJ1-4, with D possibly matching TRBD1 (6 bases). V was shortened by 2 bases and J by 3 bases, with 7 bases between the two germline ends. The CDR3 covers 14 residues. The CDR3 here is CASSLNRANEKLFF. The CDR3, as DNA: TGTGCCAGCAGTTTAAACAGGGCTAATGAAAAACTGTTTTTT.

This clonotype was counted at least ten times. The rearrangement joins TRBV5-6 to TRBJ2-3; TRBD2 is a possible D gene (6 bases). This CDR3 comprises 17 residues. Trimming pared 6 bases from V and 0 bases from J, leaving 20 bases between. The germline V gene encodes CDR1 SGHDT and CDR2 YYEEEE. The CDR3 spells CASNLGGWITSTDTQYF. The CDR3 DNA is TGTGCCAGCAACCTTGGGGGGTGGATAACTAGCACAGATACGCAGTATTTT.

This clonotype was counted ten times or more. The chain is built from TRBV28 and TRBJ2-4, with D possibly being TRBD2 (5 bases). The CDR3 covers 19 residues. The germline V gene has CDR1 MDHEN and CDR2 SYDVKM. Trimming pared 3 bases from V and 0 bases from J, leaving 21 bases between. The CDR3 here is CASSFPGGSISSAKNIQYF. Here the CDR3 DNA reads TGTGCCAGCAGTTTCCCAGGAGGCAGTATCTCTTCAGCCAAAAACATTCAGTACTTC.

This clonotype turned up a few times. V and J are TRBV2 and TRBJ2-7, with 7 nucleotides matching TRBD2. Per the germline V gene, CDR1 is SNHLY and CDR2 is FYNNEI. The CDR3 extends over 13 amino acids. With V trimmed by 11 bases and J by 4 bases, 11 bases remained unmatched. As DNA, the CDR3 is TGTGCCGCCAGGGTAGCGGGTGCGTACGAGCAGTACTTC. This translates into CAARVAGAYEQYF.

This clonotype was seen many times. CDR3 nucleotides: TGTGCCAGCAGTCCGGGACAGGGCTATGGCTACACCTTC. Translated: CASSPGQGYGYTF. The chain employs TRBV12-3 or TRBV12-4 and TRBJ1-2, with TRBD1 matching 9 bases. Trimming at V came to 5 bases and at J to 4 bases, leaving 2 bases not matched to a gene. The CDR3 loop spans 13 amino acids.

A few counts support this clonotype. V and J are TRBV5-6 and TRBJ2-2; 10 nucleotides line up with TRBD2. The V gene's germline CDR1 is SGHDT and CDR2 YYEEEE. The CDR3 runs to 15 residues. V shed 4 bases, J shed 7 bases, and the junction held 7 bases outside the gene matches. Here the CDR3 DNA reads TGTGCCAGCAGCACCCGTCTAGCGGGAGTCGGGGAGCTGTTTTTT. Translated: CASSTRLAGVGELFF.

Of note for this clonotype: A clone one base away is much larger, so this may be a read error. The chain uses TRBV28 and TRBJ1-3; D remains unclear. Trimming stripped 11 bases from V and 7 bases from J, with 18 bases between. Germline assignment: CDR1 MDHEN and CDR2 SYDVKM. The CDR3 has 13 residues. Written as DNA, the CDR3 is TGTGCCGGACTCAGGCGGCTCGTCAACACCATATATTTT. This codes for CAGLRRLVNTIYF.

J is TRBJ2-2 and V is TRBV6-1, with a possible D match to TRBD2 (6 bases). This CDR3 region has 21 residues. Germline loops: CDR1 MNHNS, CDR2 SASEGT. V dropped 4 bases and J dropped 0 bases, with 27 bases sitting between them. CDR3 loop: CASSVTPRASAFITNTGELFF. The CDR3 bases are TGTGCCAGCAGTGTAACCCCCCGGGCTAGCGCCTTTATAACGAACACCGGGGAGCTGTTTTTT.

This clonotype was recorded a few times. The rearrangement links TRBV20-1 to TRBJ2-2; TRBD2 matches 7 bases. This CDR3 contains 17 residues. V trimming: 3 bases; J trimming: 2 bases; junction bases outside the gene matches: 12. The germline V gene has CDR1 DFQATT and CDR2 SNEGSKA (reference sequence). The CDR3 coding sequence is TGCAGTGCTAGGGTTAAGCGGGGAGACCTCAACACCGGGGAGCTGTTTTTT. Encoded protein: CSARVKRGDLNTGELFF.

At least ten counts were recorded for this clonotype. V is TRBV27 and J is TRBJ2-7; TRBD2 matches 12 bases. V was pared by 6 bases and J by 2 bases, with 5 bases of the junction left unmatched. Germline CDR1 and CDR2: MNHEY and SMNVEV (reference sequence). The CDR3 spans 15 residues. CDR3 coding DNA: TGTGCCAGCAGGCAGACTAGCGGGAGACCCTACGAGCAGTACTTC. The encoded protein is CASRQTSGRPYEQYF.

The chain recombines TRBV2 with TRBJ1-5, with D possibly matching TRBD1 (6 bases). Germline V CDR1 and CDR2: SNHLY, FYNNEI. This CDR3 is 13 amino acids long. The V end lost 3 bases, the J end lost 4 bases, and 7 bases lay between the germline ends. DNA of the CDR3: TGTGCCAGCAGTGAGGGGGCGAATCAGCCCCAGCATTTT. Protein: CASSEGANQPQHF.

This clonotype was picked up many times. The chain has TRBV15 and TRBJ1-2; tentatively, D is TRBD1 (6 bases). Germline V gives CDR1 LNHNV, CDR2 YYDKDF (reference sequence). Trimming stripped 1 base from V and 1 base from J, with 13 bases between. This CDR3 comprises 16 residues. CDR3 amino acids: CATSRARDTYNYGYTF. The CDR3 DNA is TGTGCCACCAGCAGAGCCCGGGACACGTATAACTATGGCTACACCTTC.

The rearrangement links TRBV10-2 to TRBJ2-5, with TRBD2 as a possible D gene (7 bases). CDR3 length: 13 residues. In germline, CDR1 is WSHSY, CDR2 SAAADI. Trimming pared 3 bases from V and 10 bases from J, leaving 15 bases between. CDR3 in DNA: TGCGCCAGCAGTGAACGGGAGGCAGGGGACCAGTACTTC. Protein sequence: CASSEREAGDQYF.